This T cell receptor beta chain was retrieved from a study of naive and memory T cell subsets (dated by TCRdb to 2017 to 2019). A note on the overall study: An open-source, UMI-based TCR alpha and beta sequencing pipeline was applied to sorted naive and memory peripheral blood T cell subsets. RNA was DNase-treated and reverse transcribed with TCR constant-region primers, mostly using SuperScript III. The results of the functional CMV T cell responses matched the IgG serology results in every case. Broad study findings and their caveats: Once error correction was done, more than 90% of naive TCR sequences showed up just once, which made the naive abundance distributions much steeper than those of the memory subsets. No ground truth was available to validate the repertoire findings for the naive and memory subsets. TCR abundance followed a power law with an exponent that was different for naive and memory subsets but consistent across the three individuals. In both CD4 and CD8 cells, going from naive through CM, EM and EMRA, the Gini index went up while Shannon and inverse Simpson diversity went down. RNA-based TCR counts may be affected by expression changes linked to T cell activation and differentiation. Single alpha or beta chain sequences, rather than paired alpha/beta receptors, were used to define clonotypes.

This clonotype was seen more than once but under ten times. What this receptor recognizes is not known. Per-nucleotide qualities are absent, and no much larger clonotype sits a single base away. V drops 4 bases and J drops 1 base, leaving 8 bases in between. Including cysteine and phenylalanine, the CDR3 has 13 amino acids. Here the CDR3 DNA is all that survives: 39 bases in frame from base 1. CDR1 and CDR2, looked up from the germline V gene, are SQVTM and ANQGSEA. Libraries were made using UMI-ligation and nested PCR. The beta constant-region primer was an equimolar mix of two oligonucleotides covering both TRBC1 and TRBC2. The ligated cDNA went through four rounds of PCR with nested alpha and beta constant-region primers together with the SP2 primer. T4 RNA ligase 1 ligated a single-stranded oligonucleotide carrying the SP2 primer and a 12-nucleotide UMI to the cDNA 3' end. Incubation of the ligation reaction was carried out at 16 degrees C for about 20-24 hours. To avoid over-amplification, PCR2 was usually performed as a SYBR Green qPCR and halted once a predetermined threshold was reached. Every purification after the first one was done using Agencourt AMPure XP magnetic beads. Libraries were quantified by Qubit and checked on a TapeStation, with a main peak expected near 650 bp. The pooled libraries were sequenced on an Illumina MiSeq using v2 2x251 paired-end kits, which usually yielded roughly 0.9-2.3 million reads per sample. Each sample's library went into the pool at roughly 4 nM, and roughly 5-8% PhiX was added to help with cluster recognition. Processing in the source paper ran as follows. V and J genes were assigned to Demultiplexor-processed FASTQ reads by Decombinator through tag matching, with a single base-pair mismatch being allowed. UMIs were used by Collapsinator to correct both sequencing errors and frequency errors arising from PCR heterogeneity. TCRs were translated and CDR3s were extracted from the conserved cysteine to the FGXG phenylalanine by CDR3Translator, with non-productive sequences being flagged. Repertoires were subsampled to equal numbers of UMI-defined TCRs before Gini, Shannon entropy and inverse Simpson indices were calculated. Clonotype abundance distributions were fitted to a power law by maximum likelihood within the linear range. Similar UMI counts, unique TCR numbers and clonal distributions were obtained with the pipeline and with MIGEC on one naive CD8 sample. The repertoires were searched for 7,000 to 8,000 CMV-associated CDR3 sequences that had been compiled from VDJdb and a published dataset. The public reads were quality trimmed at Q25 with fastp and then assembled into clones with MiXCR by TCRdb, keeping productive beta chains. Entries that share a CDR3 protein sequence are merged under the most common genes and DNA. The V and J calls come from TCRdb's annotation, not from the publication. The sample yields 130,000 or so distinct CDR3 sequences; over 30% were counted once. The leading ten clones occupy approximately 0.9% of the sample.

From the second PCR step on, the TCR alpha and beta chain libraries were amplified in separate reactions. To determine each donor's CMV status, fresh PBMCs were stimulated overnight with CMV viral lysate, and IFNgamma production from CD4+ T cells was then assessed. CD4 T cells were positively selected with Miltenyi beads, followed by positive selection of CD8 T cells from the CD4-negative fraction. After staining for CD3, CD4, CD8, CD45RA, CD27 and a live/dead dye, cells were sorted on a BD Aria II into four subsets based on CD45RA and CD27. A few healthy volunteers provided blood, and each donor's sample was split into CD4 and CD8 T cells and then further divided into four differentiation subsets. Roughly 120 ml of peripheral blood was taken from each donor, and PBMC were separated by density-gradient centrifugation on Ficoll-Paque PLUS. After sorting, cells were lysed in RLT buffer, RNA was extracted using a Qiagen RNeasy kit, and the extracted RNA was stored at -80 degrees C.

This TCR came from a human donor in good health. Sequencing was done on a sample of central memory CD4+ T cells from blood. This sample's cell subset or site label indicates: central memory, CD45RA- CD27+. The rearrangement combines TRBV29-1 with TRBJ1-5, with the identity of the D gene unclear. Here is the DNA: TGCAGCGTTGGGTACGGAAGCAATCAGCCCCAGCATTTT. It codes for CSVGYGSNQPQHF.